A single sample is the source of the 5 T cell receptor beta chains below, sequenced in a study of post-analysis software for immune sequencing data. Overall study findings and caveats: Five or six TRBV segments (TRBV5-6, TRBV5-1 and TRBV20-1 among them) occurred more frequently in patients than in controls.

For these receptors, no antigen is known. Carried by the TCR beta cDNA libraries were unique molecular identifiers. One entry per CDR3 protein, called by TCRdb with MiXCR from the PCR reads. The sample lists 430,000 or so distinct CDR3 sequences, over 30% occurring once. The material sequenced was blood. Source of these receptors: a girl aged 2 to 10 with multiple sclerosis.

This clonotype was seen a few times. The rearrangement links TRBV6-1 to TRBJ1-5; no clear D. CDR3 length equals 17 residues. The ends were cut back, 6 bases at V and 6 bases at J, with 24 bases in the middle. Germline CDR1 and CDR2: MNHNS and SASEGT. DNA of the CDR3: TGTGCCAGCAGGAAGCAACCGGGCCACATACCGGGTCAGCCCCAGCATTTT. Translation gives CASRKQPGHIPGQPQHF.

The CDR3 region is CASRSHWSGGATDTQYF. The CDR3 DNA sequence: TGTGCCAGCAGAAGTCATTGGAGCGGGGGGGCGACAGATACGCAGTATTTT. The chain recombines TRBV12-3 or TRBV12-4 with TRBJ2-3; 10 bases fit TRBD2. V lost 6 bases to trimming and J lost 3 bases; unmatched junction nucleotides: 12. This CDR3 is built from 17 residues.

The gene calls are TRBV6-6 and TRBJ2-5; D remains unclear. CDR1 is MNHNY, CDR2 SVGAGI, per germline (reference sequence). The CDR3 extends over 16 amino acids. Trimming removed 2 bases at V and 2 bases at J, with 15 bases between. CDR3 region: CASSYGQVDLQETQYF. CDR3 in DNA: TGTGCCAGCAGTTACGGCCAGGTGGACCTTCAAGAGACCCAGTACTTC.

This clonotype was observed a few times. The V and J genes are TRBV20-1 and TRBJ2-5; a weak D match, TRBD2 (5 bases). The length of the CDR3 is 13 residues. CDR1 is DFQATT and CDR2 is SNEGSKA in the germline V gene (reference sequence). CDR3: CSAYSANQETQYF. In nucleotides, the CDR3 is TGCAGCGCTTATAGCGCCAATCAAGAGACCCAGTACTTC.

This clonotype has only a few counts. This rearrangement joins TRBV20-1 to TRBJ2-7; D might be TRBD2 (6 bases). Germline CDR1 is DFQATT and CDR2 is SNEGSKA (reference sequence). V gave up 6 bases and J gave up 0 bases, with 12 bases separating them. The CDR3 extends over 13 amino acids. This chain's CDR3 is CSAGSGFSYEQYF. The CDR3 nucleotides read TGCAGTGCCGGTAGCGGATTCTCCTACGAGCAGTACTTC.